The 21 T cell receptor beta chains given below trace back to one sample, sequenced in a study of shared clonotypes between healthy human individuals. As defined, naive CD8 cells were CD45RO-negative and positively selected for CCR7, with terminally differentiated effector memory CD45RA+ cells excluded. Some clones are missing from TCRdb's copy, which holds only in-frame ones; the method was immunoSEQ multiplex PCR. The sample lists more than 550,000 clones, just over 90% occurring once. Sequencing used naive CD8+ T cells sorted from blood. The receptors were sampled from a man aged 30 to 39 in good health.

This clone appeared a single time. The chain links TRBV28 to TRBJ2-3; D remains ambiguous. Trimming took 5 bases from V and 2 from J, leaving 11 bases between them. Per germline, CDR1 MDHEN and CDR2 SYDVKM. The length of the CDR3 is 14 residues. CDR3 nucleotides: TGTGCCAGCAGTCCCACGGTTTACACAGATACGCAGTATTTT. This codes for CASSPTVYTDTQYF.

A remark on this clone: The same CDR3 can be traced to other DNA sequences in this sample. The chain combines TRBV27 with TRBJ1-5, with D possibly matching TRBD1 (6 bases). This CDR3 region has 14 residues. Germline loops: CDR1 MNHEY, CDR2 SMNVEV (reference sequence). V was trimmed by 6 bases and J by 0 bases, leaving 9 bases between them. DNA for the CDR3: TGTGCCAGCAGCAGGGGAGGTAGCAATCAGCCCCAGCATTTT. This sequence encodes CASSRGGSNQPQHF.

V is TRBV5-8 and J is TRBJ1-2; D may be TRBD1 (5 bases). The CDR3 extends over 15 amino acids. V shed 4 bases and J shed 4 bases, with 17 bases lying between them. Per germline, CDR1 SGHTS and CDR2 YDEGEE. The CDR3 region is CASSTNRFFFYGYTF. DNA of the CDR3: TGTGCCAGCAGCACAAACAGGTTTTTCTTCTATGGCTACACCTTC.

The rearrangement uses TRBV14 and TRBJ1-1; no clear D gene. The V end lost 4 bases, the J end lost 0 bases, and 15 bases lay between the germline ends. The CDR3 covers 16 residues. Germline lookup yields CDR1 SGHDN and CDR2 FVKESK. CDR3 coding DNA: TGTGCCAGCAGCCCATTTTTTGTGGGATTGAACACTGAAGCTTTCTTT. This translates into CASSPFFVGLNTEAFF.

This chain links TRBV28 with TRBJ2-4; D unclear. The CDR3 totals 15 residues. Trimming left V 5 bases short and J 0 bases short, with 11 bases between. In germline, CDR1 is MDHEN, CDR2 SYDVKM. The CDR3 DNA reads TGTGCCAGCAGTCCCCTTATCCTAGCCAAAAACATTCAGTACTTC. This translates into CASSPLILAKNIQYF.

This chain links TRBV5-8 with TRBJ2-7; D assignment may be TRBD1 or TRBD2 (5 bases each). Germline-derived CDR1 and CDR2 are SGHTS and YDEGEE. The germline V and J ends were trimmed by 4 bases and 4 bases, with 15 bases remaining between them. The CDR3 spans 14 residues. The CDR3 loop reads CASSQRGKGYEQYF. The CDR3 DNA sequence: TGTGCCAGCAGCCAGAGGGGAAAGGGGTACGAGCAGTACTTC.

This chain connects TRBV11-2 to TRBJ2-1; 13 nucleotides line up with TRBD2. Losses at the gene ends were 3 bases for V and 0 bases for J; bases not matched to a gene: 5. The CDR3 is made up of 18 amino acids. Germline CDR1 reads SGHAT; CDR2 reads FQNNGV. CDR3 region: CASSLGLAGPSSYNEQFF. The CDR3 nucleotides are TGTGCCAGCAGCTTGGGACTAGCGGGGCCCAGCTCCTACAATGAGCAGTTCTTC. Together with reference TRBV11-2 and TRBJ2-1, the CDR3 gives the full variable domain: EAGVAQSPRYKIIEKRQSVAFWCNPISGHATLYWYQQILGQGPKLLIQFQNNGVVDDSQLPKDRFSAERLKGVDSTLKIQPAKLEDSAVYLCASSLGLAGPSSYNEQFFGPGTRLTVL.

The chain has TRBV7-8 and TRBJ2-7; 11 nucleotides line up with TRBD2. J lost 0 bases, V lost 2 bases, and 3 bases had no gene match. The length of the CDR3 is 16 residues. The germline gives CDR1 SGHVS, CDR2 FQNEAQ. The CDR3 sequence: CASSLPGTSGSYEQYF. CDR3 nucleotide sequence: TGTGCCAGCAGCTTACCAGGGACTAGCGGCTCCTACGAGCAGTACTTC.

The rearrangement joins TRBV7-3 to TRBJ2-7; D tentatively fits TRBD1 or TRBD2 (5 bases each). CDR1 SGHTA and CDR2 FQGTGA come from the germline V gene. This CDR3 comprises 15 residues. The V gene lost 1 base and the J gene lost 2 bases, with 12 bases spanning the gap. In DNA, the CDR3 is TGTGCCAGCAGCTTAATCCCCGGGACGGCCTACGAGCAGTACTTC. It is translated as CASSLIPGTAYEQYF.

The V call is TRBV10-3, the J call TRBJ2-2; maybe TRBD1 (5 bases). Germline values: CDR1 ENHRY, CDR2 SYGVKD. Trimming pared 4 bases from V and 1 base from J, leaving 10 bases between. The CDR3 is made up of 15 amino acids. The DNA for the CDR3 is TGTGCCATCAGTGTTGGGGCGGTGAACACCGGGGAGCTGTTTTTT. As protein: CAISVGAVNTGELFF.

The rearrangement links TRBV29-1 to TRBJ2-5; 12 nucleotides match TRBD2. Germline V CDR1 and CDR2: SQVTM, ANQGSEA. This CDR3 has 15 residues. The V and J ends lost 6 bases and 5 bases, in that order; junction bases with no gene match: 10. CDR3 nucleotide sequence: TGCAGCGTCAAGACTAGCGGGAGAACGAGCGAGACCCAGTACTTC. Protein: CSVKTSGRTSETQYF. The variable domain in full, with the rest retrieved from reference TRBV29-1 and TRBJ2-5, is SAVISQKPSRDICQRGTSLTIQCQVDSQVTMMFWYRQQPGQSLTLIATANQGSEATYESGFVIDKFPISRPNLTFSTLTVSNMSPEDSSIYLCSVKTSGRTSETQYFGPGTRLLVL.

This chain links TRBV28 with TRBJ2-1; D is ambiguous. The CDR3 consists of 14 residues. V lost 5 bases to trimming and J lost 2 bases, with 10 bases between them. Germline V gene data show CDR1 as MDHEN and CDR2 as SYDVKM. The CDR3 bases are TGTGCCAGCAGTATTGCGACGACCTACAATGAGCAGTTCTTC. Translating it yields CASSIATTYNEQFF. The variable domain in full, with the rest retrieved from reference TRBV28 and TRBJ2-1, is DVKVTQSSRYLVKRTGEKVFLECVQDMDHENMFWYRQDPGLGLRLIYFSYDVKMKEKGDIPEGYSVSREKKERFSLILESASTNQTSMYLCASSIATTYNEQFFGPGTRLTVL.

On this clone itself: A much larger clone differs by one base, so this may be a read error. Within the sample, other DNA sequences also encode this same CDR3. The rearrangement uses TRBV27 and TRBJ2-7; D ambiguous. CDR3 length: 11 amino acids. V dropped 2 bases and J dropped 5 bases, with 4 bases sitting between them. CDR1 and CDR2 (germline): MNHEY, SMNVEV (reference sequence). CDR3 sequence: CASSLGHEQYF. The CDR3 nucleotides read TGTGCCAGCAGTTTAGGGCACGAGCAGTACTTC.

The rearrangement uses TRBV10-3 and TRBJ2-1; 8 nucleotides agree with TRBD2. The CDR3 consists of 18 residues. The V gene end was trimmed by 2 bases and the J gene end by 4 bases; junction bases not matched to a gene: 13. In germline, CDR1 is ENHRY, CDR2 SYGVKD. The DNA for the CDR3 is TGTGCCATCAGTGAGCCTACTTTAAGCGGGAGCGCTTACAATGAGCAGTTCTTC. Its translation is CAISEPTLSGSAYNEQFF.

This chain connects TRBV10-1 to TRBJ2-2; D gene uncertain. V was trimmed by 6 bases and J by 6 bases, leaving 8 bases between them. The V gene's germline CDR1 is WNHNN and CDR2 SYGVQD (reference sequence). There are 12 residues in the CDR3. In DNA form, the CDR3 reads TGCGCCAGCAGGGACCTCTCCGGGGAGCTGTTTTTT. Translated: CASRDLSGELFF.

The V gene is TRBV5-6, the J gene TRBJ1-2; 11 nucleotides match TRBD1. J lost 6 bases, V lost 4 bases, and 11 bases had no gene match. In germline, CDR1 is SGHDT, CDR2 YYEEEE. The CDR3 loop spans 16 amino acids. DNA of the CDR3: TGTGCCAGCAGCCCAACCGGGGACAGGGGGTTAAATGGCTACACCTTC. Residues: CASSPTGDRGLNGYTF.

The chain employs TRBV2 and TRBJ2-2; D is uncertain. Trimming left V 1 base short and J 3 bases short, with 12 bases between. Germline V gene lookup returns CDR1 SNHLY and CDR2 FYNNEI. This CDR3 has 16 amino acids. The CDR3 here is CASSEGPGSHTGELFF. The DNA for the CDR3 is TGTGCCAGCAGTGAAGGGCCAGGCAGCCACACCGGGGAGCTGTTTTTT.

The chain joins TRBV11-2 to TRBJ2-3; D is unclear. Germline lookup yields CDR1 SGHAT and CDR2 FQNNGV. The ends were cut back, 1 base at V and 4 bases at J, with 0 bases in the middle. The CDR3 runs to 11 residues. The CDR3, as DNA: TGTGCCAGCAGCTTAGCAGATACGCAGTATTTT. Translation: CASSLADTQYF.

The rearrangement links TRBV4-1 to TRBJ2-7; 11 nucleotides agree with TRBD1. V dropped 1 base and J dropped 3; count of bases not matched to a gene: 5. The CDR3 is made up of 16 amino acids. Per the germline V gene, CDR1 is MGHRA and CDR2 is YSYEKL. DNA of the CDR3: TGCGCCAGCAGCCAAGGAAAGGACAGGGGGCTCTACGAGCAGTACTTC. Protein sequence: CASSQGKDRGLYEQYF.

This clone was seen only once. The V call is TRBV30, the J call TRBJ2-7; 10 positions agree with TRBD1. Germline CDR1 GTSNPN, CDR2 SVGIG (reference sequence). Trimming removed 5 bases from V and 6 bases from J; junction bases left unmatched: 7. The CDR3 contains 13 residues. CDR3 DNA: TGTGCCTGGGCCGGGACAGGGGACTCCGAGCAGTACTTC. Translating it yields CAWAGTGDSEQYF.

The chain couples TRBV19 to TRBJ2-1; 11 nucleotides agree with TRBD2. The CDR3 totals 16 residues. The germline V gene encodes CDR1 LNHDA and CDR2 SQIVND (reference sequence). V shed 5 bases and J 3 bases; nucleotides not matched to a gene: 6. CDR3 amino acids: CASSWGTSGGYNEQFF. The CDR3 DNA follows: TGTGCCAGTAGTTGGGGAACTAGCGGGGGCTACAATGAGCAGTTCTTC.